This paragraph reports one T cell receptor beta chain. What it binds is not known. This CDR3 has 16 residues. With V trimmed by 3 bases and J by 11 bases, 10 bases remained unmatched. Germline V gene sequence: CDR1 SGHAT, CDR2 FQNNGV. Blood draws occurred at baseline, cycle 4 day 1, and cycle 7 day 1. The sample originates from a study of OX40 agonist ivuxolimab in advanced cancers. Points from the study as a whole: Several nonresponders also turned out to have low normalized T-cell clonal expansion.

Assay: immunoSEQ multiplex PCR; the TCRdb copy retains only in-frame clones and omits some. The sample yields tens of thousands of clones, roughly 84% seen once. The chain links TRBV11-2 to TRBJ2-1, with 13 bases aligning to TRBD2. This receptor was obtained from an adult with an advanced solid tumor such as melanoma, head and neck, liver or kidney cancer. The sequencing used CD4+ or CD8+ T cells sorted from blood, collected in a trial of the OX40 agonist ivuxolimab. The CDR3 loop is CASSFFTSGRALKQFF. CDR3 DNA: TGTGCCAGCAGCTTCTTTACTAGCGGGAGGGCCCTAAAGCAGTTCTTC.